Presented here are 22 T cell receptor beta chains from one specimen sequenced in a study of blood T cell repertoires in COVID-19. Profiling relied on immunoSEQ multiplex PCR, and the TCRdb table lists in-frame clones only, not all of them. Among a few hundred thousand clones, approximately 82% were seen once, and the ten largest hold under 3.5%. Sequencing was performed on peripheral blood. The source is a man aged 50-60 years with active or convalescent COVID-19.

V usage is TRBV18 and J usage is TRBJ1-2, with D possibly matching TRBD1 (6 bases). CDR1 is KGHSH, CDR2 LQKENI, per germline. Trimming left V 2 bases short and J 9 bases short, with 16 bases between. The CDR3 covers 14 residues. The CDR3 DNA reads TGTGCCAGCTCACCAGAGCGACAGGACAAGCGCTACACCTTC. Amino acid sequence: CASSPERQDKRYTF.

This clone was found a few times. The rearrangement joins TRBV4-2 to TRBJ1-6, with no clear D. This CDR3 has 18 amino acids. Trimming pared 0 bases from V and 0 bases from J, leaving 12 bases between. CDR1 is LGHNA, CDR2 YNFKEQ, per germline. CDR3 coding DNA: TGTGCCAGCAGCCAAGATCACCACACCAGCTCCTATAATTCACCCCTCCACTTT. It yields the protein CASSQDHHTSSYNSPLHF.

The chain joins TRBV19 to TRBJ1-3; D perhaps matches TRBD1 (6 bases). Germline V gene lookup returns CDR1 LNHDA and CDR2 SQIVND (reference sequence). CDR3 length: 15 amino acids. V was trimmed by 7 bases and J by 4 bases, leaving 17 bases between them. The CDR3: CASTATGLWGNTIYF. DNA for the CDR3: TGTGCCAGTACCGCGACAGGTCTCTGGGGAAACACCATATATTTT.

This sequence joins TRBV30 and TRBJ1-1; TRBD1 agrees at 9 bases. There are 13 residues in the CDR3. After removal of 1 base from V and 10 bases from J, the junction contained 7 bases not matched to a gene. Germline V CDR1 and CDR2: GTSNPN, SVGIG (reference sequence). The CDR3: CAWSALQGAVAFF. The CDR3 DNA follows: TGTGCCTGGAGTGCCTTACAGGGGGCAGTAGCTTTCTTT.

This clone was observed once. This rearrangement joins TRBV6-5 to TRBJ1-2, with unresolved D. This CDR3 has 13 residues. Germline CDR1 and CDR2: MNHEY and SVGAGI. The V gene lost 6 bases and the J gene lost 0 bases, with 8 bases spanning the gap. CDR3 DNA sequence: TGTGCCAGCAGGGGAGTACCTAACTATGGCTACACCTTC. This sequence encodes CASRGVPNYGYTF.

CDR3 nucleotides: TGTGCCAGCAGTCCGGGGTGGGGGCTAAATGAGCAGTTCTTC. Encoded protein: CASSPGWGLNEQFF. J is TRBJ2-1 and V is TRBV28; possibly TRBD1 for D (6 bases). The CDR3 consists of 14 residues. Trimming shortened V by 5 bases and J by 7 bases, and 15 bases separated the two germline ends. Germline CDR1 MDHEN, CDR2 SYDVKM.

The CDR3 DNA reads TGTGCCAGCAGGGGATCTAGCGGGCGCACAGATACGCAGTATTTT. Protein: CASRGSSGRTDTQYF. The chain recombines TRBV6-5 with TRBJ2-3; 8 bases agree with TRBD2. This CDR3 region has 15 residues. Germline lookup yields CDR1 MNHEY and CDR2 SVGAGI. Losses at the gene ends were 6 bases for V and 1 base for J; bases not matched to a gene: 6.

In DNA form, the CDR3 reads TGTGCCAGCAGTTCCGCTACCTCAAACTACGAGCAGTACTTC. This gives the protein CASSSATSNYEQYF. J is TRBJ2-7 and V is TRBV28; D remains unclear. Deletions cut 4 bases from V and 3 bases from J, with 13 bases between. CDR1 MDHEN and CDR2 SYDVKM come from the germline V gene. This CDR3 comprises 14 residues. Drawing the rest from reference TRBV28 and TRBJ2-7, the complete variable domain is DVKVTQSSRYLVKRTGEKVFLECVQDMDHENMFWYRQDPGLGLRLIYFSYDVKMKEKGDIPEGYSVSREKKERFSLILESASTNQTSMYLCASSSATSNYEQYFGPGTRLTVT.

This clone appeared a few times. The chain carries TRBV12-3 or TRBV12-4 and TRBJ1-2, with a weak D call TRBD1 (5 bases). The ends were cut back, 6 bases at V and 5 bases at J, with 10 bases in the middle. This CDR3 contains 12 residues. CDR3 loop: CASSTPGYGYTF. The CDR3, as DNA: TGTGCCAGCAGCACTCCAGGGTATGGCTACACCTTC.

This clone has just one count. The chain uses TRBV11-2 and TRBJ1-2, with 7 nucleotides matching TRBD1. The CDR3 runs 14 residues. The germline CDR1 and CDR2 sequences are SGHAT and FQNNGV. V was clipped by 5 bases and J by 4 bases; unmatched bases: 7. Here the CDR3 reads CASSRDSNSYGYTF. CDR3 coding DNA: TGTGCCAGCAGCAGGGACAGCAACTCCTATGGCTACACCTTC.

This clone was seen a handful of times. The chain combines TRBV9 with TRBJ1-6, with a possible D match to TRBD1 (6 bases). This CDR3 contains 15 residues. Between the trimmed V and J ends, which lost 3 bases and 7 bases, there was a span of 14 bases. Germline assignment: CDR1 SGDLS and CDR2 YYNGEE. This CDR3 is CASSAGGGVNSPLHF. CDR3 coding DNA: TGTGCCAGCAGCGCGGGAGGGGGGGTAAATTCACCCCTCCACTTT.

This chain links TRBV7-9 with TRBJ2-3; 10 nucleotides align to TRBD2. Per germline, CDR1 SEHNR and CDR2 FQNEAQ (reference sequence). The CDR3 is made up of 17 amino acids. Unmatched junction bases numbered 8, after V lost 2 bases and J lost 3 bases. CDR3 nucleotide sequence: TGTGCCAGCAGCTTAAGTCTAGCGGGAGAGGCTACAGATACGCAGTATTTT. It codes for CASSLSLAGEATDTQYF.

This sequence joins TRBV5-6 and TRBJ2-7, with 7 bases fitting TRBD1. J gave up 4 bases and V 0 bases, and 7 bases lay outside the gene matches. The length of the CDR3 is 15 residues. Germline CDR1 is SGHDT and CDR2 is YYEEEE. In DNA form, the CDR3 reads TGTGCCAGCAGCTTGGTAGGGGGCAACATTTACGAGCAGTACTTC. Protein product: CASSLVGGNIYEQYF.

This clone has only one observation. The chain couples TRBV6-5 to TRBJ2-1; 8 bases match TRBD2. Germline-derived CDR1 and CDR2 are MNHEY and SVGAGI. J lost 3 bases, V lost 6 bases, and 7 bases had no gene match. This CDR3 is 15 amino acids long. CDR3 protein: CASRGSGVGYNEQFF. For the CDR3, the DNA is TGTGCCAGCAGGGGTAGCGGGGTAGGCTACAATGAGCAGTTCTTC.

This chain connects TRBV27 to TRBJ2-7, with TRBD2 identical over 7 bases. The ends lost 10 bases at V and 3 bases at J; junction bases unmatched: 24. The CDR3 has 18 residues. Germline CDR1 and CDR2: MNHEY and SMNVEV (reference sequence). The CDR3: CATPGSRGFHLAVYEQYF. Here the CDR3 DNA reads TGTGCCACCCCGGGGTCGAGGGGATTTCACCTAGCGGTCTACGAGCAGTACTTC.

The V call is TRBV7-9, the J call TRBJ2-7, with TRBD1 matching 7 bases. Germline-derived CDR1 and CDR2 are SEHNR and FQNEAQ (reference sequence). The V and J ends lost 4 bases and 5 bases, in that order; junction bases with no gene match: 5. This CDR3 is 13 amino acids long. In nucleotides, the CDR3 is TGTGCCAGCAGCTCGACAGGGAACCACGAGCAGTACTTC. It encodes CASSSTGNHEQYF.

The chain combines TRBV19 with TRBJ2-6; a possible D gene is TRBD2 (5 bases). The V end was cut by 5 bases, the J end by 0 bases, with 5 bases between. Germline-derived CDR1 and CDR2 are LNHDA and SQIVND (reference sequence). The CDR3 has 14 amino acids. CDR3 sequence: CASSRGSGANVLTF. CDR3 in DNA: TGTGCCAGTAGTCGGGGCTCTGGGGCCAACGTCCTGACTTTC.

The chain recombines TRBV2 with TRBJ1-4, with TRBD1 as a possible D gene (5 bases). Trimming removed 5 bases at V and 4 bases at J, with 11 bases between. The germline CDR1 and CDR2 sequences are SNHLY and FYNNEI. The CDR3 has 14 residues. CDR3 in amino acids: CASSPDIGNEKLFF. The DNA for the CDR3 is TGTGCCAGCAGTCCGGACATCGGTAATGAAAAACTGTTTTTT.

This clone was observed a single time. This chain uses TRBV5-1 with TRBJ2-7, with TRBD2 as a possible D gene (6 bases). Trimming took 3 bases from V and 3 from J, leaving 10 bases between them. Germline V gene data show CDR1 as SGHRS and CDR2 as YFSETQ. The CDR3 runs 13 residues. The CDR3 region is CASSSQGGYEQYF. CDR3 nucleotide sequence: TGCGCCAGCAGCTCCCAGGGAGGCTACGAGCAGTACTTC.

The sample holds one count of this clone. The chain couples TRBV27 to TRBJ2-2; no clear D. The CDR3 covers 13 residues. Trimming took 5 bases from V and 1 from J, leaving 5 bases between them. CDR1 is MNHEY, CDR2 SMNVEV, per germline (reference sequence). This CDR3 reads CASSTKNTGELFF. The CDR3 DNA reads as TGTGCCAGCAGTACAAAGAACACCGGGGAGCTGTTTTTT.

The V gene is TRBV24-1, the J gene TRBJ1-5; possibly TRBD1 for D (5 bases). This CDR3 is built from 18 residues. The germline V gene has CDR1 KGHDR and CDR2 SFDVKD. The V and J ends lost 5 bases and 0 bases respectively, with 19 bases between them. The CDR3, as DNA: TGTGCCACCAGTGTCCGGAGCGGGGCCGTTGATAGCAATCAGCCCCAGCATTTT. This sequence encodes CATSVRSGAVDSNQPQHF.

The V call is TRBV30, the J call TRBJ2-1, with D unresolved. The germline V gene encodes CDR1 GTSNPN and CDR2 SVGIG (reference sequence). CDR3 length equals 11 residues. Trimming took 2 bases from V and 5 from J, leaving 4 bases between them. The CDR3 loop reads CAWSLNNEQFF. CDR3 coding DNA: TGTGCCTGGAGTTTAAACAATGAGCAGTTCTTC.